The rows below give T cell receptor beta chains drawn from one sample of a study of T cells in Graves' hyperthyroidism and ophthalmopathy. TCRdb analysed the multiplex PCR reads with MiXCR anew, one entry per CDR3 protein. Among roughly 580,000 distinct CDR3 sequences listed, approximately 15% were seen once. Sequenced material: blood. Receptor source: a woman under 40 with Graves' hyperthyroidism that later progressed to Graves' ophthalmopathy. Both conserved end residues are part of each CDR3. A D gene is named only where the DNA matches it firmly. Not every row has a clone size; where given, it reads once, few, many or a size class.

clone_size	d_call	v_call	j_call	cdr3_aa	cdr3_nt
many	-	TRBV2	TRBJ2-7	CATRGGAEQYF	TGTGCCACGCGGGGTGGGGCCGAGCAGTACTTC
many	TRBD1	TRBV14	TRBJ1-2	CASSVEQGALGYTF	TGTGCCAGCAGCGTTGAACAGGGGGCGCTTGGCTACACCTTC
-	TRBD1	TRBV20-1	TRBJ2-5	CSATDPGTQRGRVTQYF	TGCAGTGCTACCGACCCCGGGACGCAAAGGGGGCGAGTGACCCAGTACTTC
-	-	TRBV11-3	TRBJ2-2	CASSSLGANTGELFF	TGTGCCAGCAGCTCCTTGGGAGCGAACACCGGGGAGCTGTTTTTT
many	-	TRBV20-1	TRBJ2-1	CSLIRQRPKRYNEQFF	TGCAGTCTTATTAGGCAGCGGCCGAAACGCTACAATGAGCAGTTCTTC
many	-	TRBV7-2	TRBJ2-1	CASSLSGGPSYNEQFF	TGTGCCAGCAGCTTATCGGGCGGGCCCTCCTACAATGAGCAGTTCTTC
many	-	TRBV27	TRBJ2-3	CASSFVEAGDTQYF	TGTGCCAGCAGTTTCGTGGAGGCGGGAGATACGCAGTATTTT
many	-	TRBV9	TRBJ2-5	CASSPPDPRETQYF	TGTGCCAGCAGTCCCCCCGATCCGCGGGAGACCCAGTACTTC
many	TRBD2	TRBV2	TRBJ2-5	CASSGLDETQYF	TGTGCCAGCAGCGGACTAGATGAGACCCAGTACTTC
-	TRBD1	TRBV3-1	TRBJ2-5	CASSQDLGVQGARGAEETQYF	TGTGCCAGCAGCCAAGATCTGGGAGTGCAGGGGGCTCGTGGGGCCGAAGAGACCCAGTACTTC
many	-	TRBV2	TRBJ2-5	CASSGGETQYF	TGTGCCAGCAGTGGAGGAGAGACCCAGTACTTC
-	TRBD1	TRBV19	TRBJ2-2	CASSYYRGDGELFF	TGTGCCAGTAGCTATTACAGGGGGGACGGGGAGCTGTTTTTT
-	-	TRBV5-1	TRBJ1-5	CASSLGALSNQPQHF	TGCGCCAGCAGCTTGGGCGCATTGAGCAATCAGCCCCAGCATTTT
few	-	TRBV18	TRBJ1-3	CASSPGASTLGNTIYF	TGTGCCAGCTCACCAGGGGCGTCCACTCTGGGAAACACCATATATTTT
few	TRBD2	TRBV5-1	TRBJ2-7	CASRVIGGREKEQYF	TGCGCCAGCAGGGTAATAGGCGGGAGAGAAAAAGAGCAGTACTTC
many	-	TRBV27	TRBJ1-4	CASRPFGNEKLFF	TGTGCCAGCAGGCCTTTCGGGAATGAAAAACTGTTTTTT
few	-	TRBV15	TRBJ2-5	CATSRGYGVQETQYF	TGTGCCACCAGCAGAGGGTACGGAGTACAAGAGACCCAGTACTTC
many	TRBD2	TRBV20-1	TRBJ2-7	CSARETSRYEQYF	TGCAGTGCTAGAGAGACTAGCCGGTACGAGCAGTACTTC
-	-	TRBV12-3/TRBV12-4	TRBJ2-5	CASSSRLGAETQYF	TGTGCCAGCAGCAGCCGTCTAGGTGCCGAGACCCAGTACTTC
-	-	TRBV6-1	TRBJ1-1	CASSTTGEAFF	TGTGCCAGCAGTACGACAGGTGAAGCTTTCTTT
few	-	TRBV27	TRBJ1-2	CASGKSFNYYGYTF	TGTGCCAGCGGTAAAAGCTTCAACTACTATGGCTACACCTTC
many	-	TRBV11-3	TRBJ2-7	CASSLDWGPSEQYF	TGTGCCAGCAGCTTAGATTGGGGCCCCAGCGAGCAGTACTTC
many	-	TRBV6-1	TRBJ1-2	CASSDKARLWYGYTF	TGTGCCAGCAGTGACAAGGCGAGACTGTGGTATGGCTACACCTTC
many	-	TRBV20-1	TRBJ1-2	CSAVYRVPNYGYTF	TGCAGTGCTGTTTACAGGGTGCCCAACTATGGCTACACCTTC
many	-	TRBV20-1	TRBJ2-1	CSARGLNEQFF	TGCAGTGCTAGAGGCCTGAATGAGCAGTTCTTC
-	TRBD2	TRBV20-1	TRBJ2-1	CSARDWSSGNNNEQFF	TGCAGTGCTAGAGATTGGTCTAGCGGAAATAACAATGAGCAGTTCTTC
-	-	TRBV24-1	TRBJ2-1	CATSDQRGGEQFF	TGTGCCACCAGTGATCAGAGGGGTGGTGAGCAGTTCTTC
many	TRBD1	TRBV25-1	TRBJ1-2	CASSDRGKDYGYTF	TGTGCCAGCTCCGACAGGGGGAAGGACTATGGCTACACCTTC
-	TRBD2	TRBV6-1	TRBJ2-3	CASTPTSAFTDTQYF	TGTGCCAGCACCCCGACTAGCGCATTCACAGATACGCAGTATTTT
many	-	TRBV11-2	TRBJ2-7	CASTIRQPDGEQYF	TGTGCCAGCACCATACGACAGCCCGATGGGGAGCAGTACTTC
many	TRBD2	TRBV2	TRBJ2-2	CASSGTFALAGPNTGELFF	TGTGCCAGCAGTGGAACCTTTGCACTAGCGGGACCGAACACCGGGGAGCTGTTTTTT
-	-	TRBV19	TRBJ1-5	CASSIYLGKSDQPQHF	TGTGCCAGTAGTATTTATTTGGGGAAATCGGATCAGCCCCAGCATTTT
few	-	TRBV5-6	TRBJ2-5	CASSLAIETQYF	TGTGCCAGCAGCTTGGCAATAGAGACCCAGTACTTC
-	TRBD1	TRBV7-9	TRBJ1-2	CASSGRVGQHLYGYTF	TGTGCCAGCAGCGGGCGGGTGGGACAGCACCTATATGGCTACACCTTC
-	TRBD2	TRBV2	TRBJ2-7	CASSRLAGRFVTFSYEQYF	TGTGCCAGCTCCCGGCTAGCGGGACGCTTCGTGACGTTCTCCTACGAGCAGTACTTC
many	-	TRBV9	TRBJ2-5	CASSVAAGAKQETQYF	TGTGCCAGCAGCGTAGCTGCAGGAGCCAAACAAGAGACCCAGTACTTC
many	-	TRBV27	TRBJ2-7	CASSHGRAAYEQYF	TGTGCCAGCAGTCACGGACGGGCAGCCTACGAGCAGTACTTC
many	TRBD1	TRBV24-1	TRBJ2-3	CATSTTGGPTDTQYF	TGTGCCACCAGTACTACAGGGGGCCCCACAGATACGCAGTATTTT
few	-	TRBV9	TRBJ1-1	CASSVFVGGNTEAFF	TGTGCCAGCAGCGTTTTCGTGGGGGGGAACACTGAAGCTTTCTTT
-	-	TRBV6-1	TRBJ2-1	CASSVEPSSYNEQFF	TGTGCCAGCAGCGTGGAGCCGAGCTCCTACAATGAGCAGTTCTTC
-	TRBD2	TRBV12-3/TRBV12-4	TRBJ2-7	CASRNLTWTSGRDNEQYF	TGTGCCAGCAGAAATCTTACTTGGACTAGCGGGAGAGACAACGAGCAGTACTTC
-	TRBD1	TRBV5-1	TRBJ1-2	CASSDRVTEGGYTF	TGCGCCAGCAGCGACAGGGTTACCGAGGGAGGCTACACCTTC
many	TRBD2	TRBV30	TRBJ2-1	CACGASGIFEQFF	TGTGCCTGTGGGGCTAGCGGGATTTTCGAGCAGTTCTTC
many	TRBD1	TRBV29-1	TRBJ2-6	CSVESAGQGSIGANVLTF	TGCAGCGTTGAGTCGGCGGGACAGGGATCGATCGGGGCCAACGTCCTGACTTTC
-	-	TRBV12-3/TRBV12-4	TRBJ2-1	CASSQDYYNEQFF	TGTGCCAGCAGTCAGGACTATTACAATGAGCAGTTCTTC
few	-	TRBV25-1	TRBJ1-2	CASSGPGRYTF	TGTGCCAGCAGTGGACCGGGCCGCTACACCTTC
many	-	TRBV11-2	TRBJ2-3	CASSFISGRSTDTQYF	TGTGCCAGCAGCTTCATTTCGGGCCGTAGCACAGATACGCAGTATTTT
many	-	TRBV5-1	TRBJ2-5	CASRGGGSQETQYF	TGCGCCAGCCGAGGAGGAGGTTCCCAAGAGACCCAGTACTTC
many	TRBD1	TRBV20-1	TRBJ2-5	CSASGQGLETQYF	TGCAGTGCTAGCGGACAGGGGCTAGAGACCCAGTACTTC
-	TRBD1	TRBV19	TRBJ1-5	CASSGGQAARSHQPQHF	TGTGCCAGTAGTGGGGGACAGGCAGCTCGATCCCATCAGCCCCAGCATTTT
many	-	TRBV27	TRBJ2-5	CASSPRGRQTTYF	TGTGCCAGCAGTCCGAGAGGGAGACAGACTACTTACTTC
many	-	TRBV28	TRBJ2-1	CASSLYRGGEQFF	TGTGCCAGCAGTTTATACCGTGGGGGTGAGCAGTTCTTC
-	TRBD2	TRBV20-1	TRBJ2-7	CSAIVQLAAKVGEQYF	TGCAGTGCTATAGTACAACTAGCGGCCAAAGTGGGCGAGCAGTACTTC